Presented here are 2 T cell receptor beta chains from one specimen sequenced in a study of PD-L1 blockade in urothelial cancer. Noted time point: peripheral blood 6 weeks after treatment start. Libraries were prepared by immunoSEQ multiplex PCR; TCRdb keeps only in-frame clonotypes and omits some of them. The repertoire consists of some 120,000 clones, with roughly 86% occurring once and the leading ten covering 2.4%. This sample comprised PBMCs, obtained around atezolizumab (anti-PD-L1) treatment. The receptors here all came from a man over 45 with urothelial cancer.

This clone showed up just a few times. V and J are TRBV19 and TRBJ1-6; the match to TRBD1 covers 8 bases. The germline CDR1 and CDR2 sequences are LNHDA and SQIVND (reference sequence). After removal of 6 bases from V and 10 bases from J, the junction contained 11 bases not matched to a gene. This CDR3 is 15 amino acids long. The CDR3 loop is CASSTFGQGESPLHF. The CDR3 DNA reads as TGTGCCAGTAGCACATTCGGACAGGGAGAATCACCCCTCCACTTT. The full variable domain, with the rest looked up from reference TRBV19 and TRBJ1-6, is DGGITQSPKYLFRKEGQNVTLSCEQNLNHDAMYWYRQDPGQGLRLIYYSQIVNDFQKGDIAEGYSVSREKKESFPLTVTSAQKNPTAFYLCASSTFGQGESPLHFGNGTRLTVT.

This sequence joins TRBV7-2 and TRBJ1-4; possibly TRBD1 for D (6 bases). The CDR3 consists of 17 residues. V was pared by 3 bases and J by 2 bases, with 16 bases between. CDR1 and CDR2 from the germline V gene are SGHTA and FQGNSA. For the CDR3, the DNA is TGTGCCAGCAGCTTTACCGGCAGGGGAAGGACTAATGAAAAACTGTTTTTT. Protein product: CASSFTGRGRTNEKLFF.